The clone carrying this TCR beta chain has a count of ten or more. No antigen is known for it. The CDR3 runs to 15 residues. Trimming cost V 3 bases and J 5 bases, with 14 bases left between them. From germline, CDR1 is SGHTA and CDR2 FQGNSA. Methods described previously, with TCR primers listed, were used for bulk TCR libraries. TCRdb itself ran the PCR reads through MiXCR, one entry per CDR3 protein. The sample yields roughly 100,000 distinct CDR3 sequences, about a third seen once. With 10%, 30% or 50% of RNA, about 17,000 to 1,000,000 naive CD8 T cells were sequenced. The sorting of naive CD8 T cells used the CD8+CD4-CCR7+CD45RA+ phenotype. This specimen belongs to a study of molecular identifiers for immune sequencing clone quantification. Broader study findings: Clones of above 20 RNA copies carried over 99% of effector molecules; in naive cells they carried under 1%.

This chain connects TRBV7-2 to TRBJ2-1; D may be TRBD2 (5 bases). The receptor comes from a human donor in good health. Some libraries in this study had Jurkat cell RNA spiked in. The sequencing sample was made of naive CD8+ T cells from blood, with Jurkat cell RNA spiked in. Subset of the sample: FACS-sorted CD8+CD4-CCR7+CD45RA+ naive T cells. CDR3 sequence reads: CASSFIPSRDNEQFF. The CDR3 nucleotides are TGTGCCAGCAGCTTCATCCCTAGCCGAGACAATGAGCAGTTCTTC.